These T cell receptor beta chains were read from a single sample in a study of synovial regulatory T cells in juvenile arthritis. The repertoire was sequenced with immunoSEQ multiplex PCR; TCRdb's copy has only in-frame clones and lacks some. The sample includes roughly 2,800 clones. The sample was Treg cells from the synovium. These TCRs come from a donor younger than 30 with juvenile idiopathic arthritis. Both conserved end residues are part of each CDR3. Fields, in order: J gene, clone size, CDR3 length, V gene, CDR3 protein. A row's size may be missing; if present it is once, few, many or a size class.

j_call: TRBJ1-5
clone_size: large
cdr3_length: 13
v_call: TRBV6-5
cdr3_aa: CASSLRQYQPQHF

j_call: TRBJ2-5
clone_size: .
cdr3_length: 16
v_call: TRBV19
cdr3_aa: CASSIGAGKGEETQYF

j_call: TRBJ2-7
clone_size: .
cdr3_length: 11
v_call: TRBV10-2
cdr3_aa: CASSESYEQYF

j_call: TRBJ2-5
clone_size: .
cdr3_length: 17
v_call: TRBV7-2
cdr3_aa: CASSFTIQGAWGETQYF

j_call: TRBJ1-6
clone_size: .
cdr3_length: 16
v_call: TRBV11-1
cdr3_aa: CASSSRTGSGNSPLHF

j_call: TRBJ1-2
clone_size: .
cdr3_length: 13
v_call: TRBV7-9
cdr3_aa: CASSLGTDYGYTF

j_call: TRBJ2-7
clone_size: .
cdr3_length: 14
v_call: TRBV7-8
cdr3_aa: CASSLNSASYEQYF

j_call: TRBJ2-7
clone_size: .
cdr3_length: 16
v_call: TRBV5-1
cdr3_aa: CASSPETGLSSYEQYF

j_call: TRBJ2-1
clone_size: medium-sized
cdr3_length: 12
v_call: TRBV15
cdr3_aa: CATSIMSGEQFF

j_call: TRBJ2-1
clone_size: medium-sized
cdr3_length: 12
v_call: TRBV10-1
cdr3_aa: CASSLTVNEQFF

j_call: TRBJ2-7
clone_size: .
cdr3_length: 15
v_call: TRBV27
cdr3_aa: CASSPRTGLFYEQYF

j_call: TRBJ2-3
clone_size: .
cdr3_length: 11
v_call: TRBV11-1
cdr3_aa: CASSLGDTQYF

j_call: TRBJ2-7
clone_size: .
cdr3_length: 16
v_call: TRBV27
cdr3_aa: CASSLKGGPAVSEQYF

j_call: TRBJ2-5
clone_size: medium-sized
cdr3_length: 15
v_call: TRBV6-4
cdr3_aa: CASSPSGSDGETQYF

j_call: TRBJ2-2
clone_size: .
cdr3_length: 14
v_call: TRBV9
cdr3_aa: CASSVVGQGRELFF

j_call: TRBJ2-7
clone_size: .
cdr3_length: 13
v_call: TRBV30
cdr3_aa: CAWRRQGAYEQYF

j_call: TRBJ2-1
clone_size: .
cdr3_length: 14
v_call: TRBV6-1
cdr3_aa: CASSASSGSGVWFF

j_call: TRBJ2-2
clone_size: .
cdr3_length: 17
v_call: TRBV18
cdr3_aa: CASSPPAGSGDTGELFF

j_call: TRBJ1-1
clone_size: medium-sized
cdr3_length: 15
v_call: TRBV7-8
cdr3_aa: CASSFQGRMNTEAFF

j_call: TRBJ1-2
clone_size: medium-sized
cdr3_length: 14
v_call: TRBV2
cdr3_aa: CASTAEGAVDGYTF